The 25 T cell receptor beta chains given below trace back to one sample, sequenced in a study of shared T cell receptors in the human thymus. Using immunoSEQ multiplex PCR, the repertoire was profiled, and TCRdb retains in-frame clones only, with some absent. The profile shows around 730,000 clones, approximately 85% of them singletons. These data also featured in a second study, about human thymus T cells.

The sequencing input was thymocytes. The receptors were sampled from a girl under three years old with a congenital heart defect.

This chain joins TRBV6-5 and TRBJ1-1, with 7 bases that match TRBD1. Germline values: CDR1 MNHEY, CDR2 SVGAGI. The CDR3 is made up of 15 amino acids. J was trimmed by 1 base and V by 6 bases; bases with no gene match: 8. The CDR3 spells CASSPGTASNTEAFF. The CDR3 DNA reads TGTGCCAGCAGCCCCGGGACAGCTTCGAACACTGAAGCTTTCTTT.

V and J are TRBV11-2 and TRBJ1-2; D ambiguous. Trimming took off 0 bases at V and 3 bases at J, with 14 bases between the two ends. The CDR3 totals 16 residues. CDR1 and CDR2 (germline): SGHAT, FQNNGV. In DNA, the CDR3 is TGTGCCAGCAGCTTAGATCATTACAGCCCGGACTATGGCTACACCTTC. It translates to CASSLDHYSPDYGYTF.

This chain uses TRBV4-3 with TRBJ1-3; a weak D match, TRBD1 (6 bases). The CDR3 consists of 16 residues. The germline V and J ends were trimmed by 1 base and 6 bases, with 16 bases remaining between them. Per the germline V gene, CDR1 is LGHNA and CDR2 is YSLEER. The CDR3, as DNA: TGCGCCAGCAGCCAAGGGGAGGGGGGGCCGGAAAACACCATATATTTT. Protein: CASSQGEGGPENTIYF.

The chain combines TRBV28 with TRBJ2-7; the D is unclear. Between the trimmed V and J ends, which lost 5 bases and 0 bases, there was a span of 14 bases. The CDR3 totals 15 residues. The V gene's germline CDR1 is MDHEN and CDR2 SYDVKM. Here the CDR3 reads CASSTSSPHSYEQYF. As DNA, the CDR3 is TGTGCCAGCAGTACCAGTTCCCCCCACTCCTACGAGCAGTACTTC.

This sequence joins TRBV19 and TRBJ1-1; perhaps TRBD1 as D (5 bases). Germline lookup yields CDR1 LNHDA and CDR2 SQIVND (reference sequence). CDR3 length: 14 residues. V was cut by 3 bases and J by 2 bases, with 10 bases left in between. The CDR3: CASSMQGTNTEAFF. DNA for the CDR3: TGTGCCAGTAGTATGCAGGGAACTAACACTGAAGCTTTCTTT.

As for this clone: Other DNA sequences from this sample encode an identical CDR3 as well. CDR3 amino acids: CASSPGRLRKDNSPLHF. The CDR3 DNA reads as TGCGCCAGCAGCCCGGGGAGGCTCAGAAAGGATAATTCACCCCTCCACTTT. The chain carries TRBV4-1 and TRBJ1-6; the D is unclear. The CDR3 loop spans 17 amino acids. The ends were cut back, 4 bases at V and 5 bases at J, with 18 bases in the middle. CDR1 and CDR2 (germline): MGHRA, YSYEKL.

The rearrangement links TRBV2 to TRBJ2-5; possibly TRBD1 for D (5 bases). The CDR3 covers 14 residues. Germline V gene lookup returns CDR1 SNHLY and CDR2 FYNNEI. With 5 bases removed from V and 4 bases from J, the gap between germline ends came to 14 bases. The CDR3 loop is CASSSMTATETQYF. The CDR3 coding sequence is TGTGCCAGCAGTTCCATGACAGCCACAGAGACCCAGTACTTC.

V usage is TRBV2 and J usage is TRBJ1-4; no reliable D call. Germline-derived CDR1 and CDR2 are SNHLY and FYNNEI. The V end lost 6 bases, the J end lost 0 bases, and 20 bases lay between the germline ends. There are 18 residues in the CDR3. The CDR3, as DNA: TGTGCCAGCAGCGTCTTGCTGGGCCCCGGCGCAACTAATGAAAAACTGTTTTTT. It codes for CASSVLLGPGATNEKLFF.

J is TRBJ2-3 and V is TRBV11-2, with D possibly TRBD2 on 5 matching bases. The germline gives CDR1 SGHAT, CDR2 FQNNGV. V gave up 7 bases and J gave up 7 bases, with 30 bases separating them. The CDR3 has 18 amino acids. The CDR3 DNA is TGTGCCAGCACCAGTGAGGGCCGGAACCCCGGCGAGAATAATACGCAGTATTTT. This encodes CASTSEGRNPGENNTQYF.

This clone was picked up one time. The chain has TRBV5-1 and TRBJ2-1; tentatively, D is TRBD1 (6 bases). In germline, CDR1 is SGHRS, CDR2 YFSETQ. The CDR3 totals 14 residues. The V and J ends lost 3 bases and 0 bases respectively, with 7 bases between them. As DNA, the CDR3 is TGCGCCAGCAGCTCCAGGGGCTCCTACAATGAGCAGTTCTTC. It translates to CASSSRGSYNEQFF.

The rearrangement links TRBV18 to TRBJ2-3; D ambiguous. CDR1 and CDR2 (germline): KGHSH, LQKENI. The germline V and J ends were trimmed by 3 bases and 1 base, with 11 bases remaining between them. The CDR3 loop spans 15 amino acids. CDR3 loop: CASSPPGQGTDTQYF. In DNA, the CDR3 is TGTGCCAGCTCACCTCCTGGGCAGGGCACAGATACGCAGTATTTT. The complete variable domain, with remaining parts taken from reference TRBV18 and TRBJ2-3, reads NAGVMQNPRHLVRRRGQEARLRCSPMKGHSHVYWYRQLPEEGLKFMVYLQKENIIDESGMPKERFSAEFPKEGPSILRIQQVVRGDSAAYFCASSPPGQGTDTQYFGPGTRLTVL.

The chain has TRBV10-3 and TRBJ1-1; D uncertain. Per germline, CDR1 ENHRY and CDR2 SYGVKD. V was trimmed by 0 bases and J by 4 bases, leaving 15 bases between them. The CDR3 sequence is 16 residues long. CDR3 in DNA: TGTGCCATCAGTGAGTCGATCGGCGAGCGTAGCACTGAAGCTTTCTTT. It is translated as CAISESIGERSTEAFF.

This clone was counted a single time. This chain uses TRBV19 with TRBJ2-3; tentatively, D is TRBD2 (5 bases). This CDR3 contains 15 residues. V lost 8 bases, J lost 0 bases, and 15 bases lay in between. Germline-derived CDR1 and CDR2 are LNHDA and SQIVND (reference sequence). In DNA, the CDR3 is TGTGCCAGTTCTATTGAGCGGTATAGCACAGATACGCAGTATTTT. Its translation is CASSIERYSTDTQYF.

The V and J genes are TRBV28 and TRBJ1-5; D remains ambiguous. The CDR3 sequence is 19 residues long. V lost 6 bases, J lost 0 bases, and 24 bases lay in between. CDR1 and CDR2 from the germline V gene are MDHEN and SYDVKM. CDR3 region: CASSPRTAGLYYSNQPQHF. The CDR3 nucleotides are TGTGCCAGCAGCCCGCGGACGGCAGGACTCTATTATAGCAATCAGCCCCAGCATTTT.

The CDR3 DNA reads TGTGCCAGCAGCCCCGGAGGGAATAGCGGGGGAGCGGCCAGGGCAGATACGCAGTATTTT. Protein sequence: CASSPGGNSGGAARADTQYF. The rearrangement uses TRBV7-6 and TRBJ2-3; 9 positions agree with TRBD2. V lost 5 bases, J lost 4 bases, and 22 bases stayed unmatched. The germline gives CDR1 SGHVS, CDR2 FNYEAQ. This CDR3 has 20 amino acids.

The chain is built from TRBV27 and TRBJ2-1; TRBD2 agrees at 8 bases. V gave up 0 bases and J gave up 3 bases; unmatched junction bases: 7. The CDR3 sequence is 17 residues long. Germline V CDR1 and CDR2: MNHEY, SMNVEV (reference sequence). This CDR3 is CASSLSPGRGDYNEQFF. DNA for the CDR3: TGTGCCAGCAGTTTATCCCCGGGGCGGGGGGACTACAATGAGCAGTTCTTC.

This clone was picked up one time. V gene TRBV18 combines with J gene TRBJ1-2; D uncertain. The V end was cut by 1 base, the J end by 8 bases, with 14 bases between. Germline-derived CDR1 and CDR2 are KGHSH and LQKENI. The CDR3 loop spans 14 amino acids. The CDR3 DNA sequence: TGTGCCAGCTCACCACTAACCGGGGTGGAAGGCTACACCTTC. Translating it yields CASSPLTGVEGYTF.

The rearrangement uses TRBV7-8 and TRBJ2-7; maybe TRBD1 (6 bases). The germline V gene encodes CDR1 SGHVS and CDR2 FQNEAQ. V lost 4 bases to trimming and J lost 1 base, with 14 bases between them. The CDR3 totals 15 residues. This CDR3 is CASSSAGAQSYEQYF. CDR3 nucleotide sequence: TGTGCCAGCAGCTCAGCAGGGGCCCAATCCTACGAGCAGTACTTC.

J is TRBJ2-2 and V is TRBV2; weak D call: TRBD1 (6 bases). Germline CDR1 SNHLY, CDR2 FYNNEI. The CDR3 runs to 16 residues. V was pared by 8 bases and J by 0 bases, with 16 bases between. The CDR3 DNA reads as TGTGCCAGCGCCCCTCGGACAGCCGCGAACACCGGGGAGCTGTTTTTT. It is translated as CASAPRTAANTGELFF. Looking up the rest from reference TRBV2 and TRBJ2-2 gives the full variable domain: EPEVTQTPSHQVTQMGQEVILRCVPISNHLYFYWYRQILGQKVEFLVSFYNNEISEKSEIFDDQFSVERPDGSNFTLKIRSTKLEDSAMYFCASAPRTAANTGELFFGEGSRLTVL.

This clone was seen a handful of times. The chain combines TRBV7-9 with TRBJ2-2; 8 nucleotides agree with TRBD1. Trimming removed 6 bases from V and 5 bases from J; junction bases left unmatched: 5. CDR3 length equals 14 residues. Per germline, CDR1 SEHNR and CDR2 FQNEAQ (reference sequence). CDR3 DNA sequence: TGTGCCAGCAGGCCGGACAGGGATACCGGGGAGCTGTTTTTT. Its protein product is CASRPDRDTGELFF.

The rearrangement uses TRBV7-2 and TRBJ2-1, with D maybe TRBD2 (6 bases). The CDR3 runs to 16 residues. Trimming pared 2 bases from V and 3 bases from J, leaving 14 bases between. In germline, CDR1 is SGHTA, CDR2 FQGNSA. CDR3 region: CASSLMAGRGYNEQFF. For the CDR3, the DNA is TGTGCCAGCAGCTTAATGGCGGGGCGGGGCTACAATGAGCAGTTCTTC.

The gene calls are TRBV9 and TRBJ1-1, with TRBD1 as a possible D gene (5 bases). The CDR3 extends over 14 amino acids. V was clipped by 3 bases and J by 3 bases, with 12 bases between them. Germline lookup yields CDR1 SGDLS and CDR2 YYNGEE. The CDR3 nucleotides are TGTGCCAGCAGCGCTTTCCAGGGTGACACTGAAGCTTTCTTT. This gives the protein CASSAFQGDTEAFF.

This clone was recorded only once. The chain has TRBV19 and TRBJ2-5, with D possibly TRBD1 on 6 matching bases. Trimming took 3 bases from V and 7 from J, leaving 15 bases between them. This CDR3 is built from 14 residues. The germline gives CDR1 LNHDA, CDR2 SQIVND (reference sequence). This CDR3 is CASSIGTPRGTQYF. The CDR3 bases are TGTGCCAGTAGTATCGGGACACCCAGGGGGACCCAGTACTTC.

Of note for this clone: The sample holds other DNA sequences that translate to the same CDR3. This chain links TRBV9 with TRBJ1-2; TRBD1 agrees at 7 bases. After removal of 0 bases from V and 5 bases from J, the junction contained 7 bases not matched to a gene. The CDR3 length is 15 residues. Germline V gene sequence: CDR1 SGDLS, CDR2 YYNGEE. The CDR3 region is CASSVEEQGYYGYTF. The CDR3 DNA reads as TGTGCCAGCAGCGTAGAAGAACAGGGGTATTATGGCTACACCTTC.

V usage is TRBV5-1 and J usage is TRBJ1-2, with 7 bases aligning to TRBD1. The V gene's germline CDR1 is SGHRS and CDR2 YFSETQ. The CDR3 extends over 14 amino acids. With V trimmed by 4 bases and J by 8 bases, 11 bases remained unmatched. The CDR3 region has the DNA TGCGCCAGCAGCATCAAGACAGGGTTGGGGGGCTACACCTTC. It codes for CASSIKTGLGGYTF.